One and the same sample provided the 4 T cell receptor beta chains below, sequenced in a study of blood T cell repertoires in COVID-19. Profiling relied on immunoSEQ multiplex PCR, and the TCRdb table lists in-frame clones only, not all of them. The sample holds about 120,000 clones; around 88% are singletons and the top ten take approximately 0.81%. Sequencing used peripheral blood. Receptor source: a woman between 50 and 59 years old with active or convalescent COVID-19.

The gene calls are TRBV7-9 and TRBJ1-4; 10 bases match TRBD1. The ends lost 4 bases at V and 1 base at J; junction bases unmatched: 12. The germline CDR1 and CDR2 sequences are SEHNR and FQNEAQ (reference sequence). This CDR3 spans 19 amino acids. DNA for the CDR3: TGTGCCAGCAGCTCCTCCGCCGGGACAGGGGACTTAACTAATGAAAAACTGTTTTTT. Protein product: CASSSSAGTGDLTNEKLFF.

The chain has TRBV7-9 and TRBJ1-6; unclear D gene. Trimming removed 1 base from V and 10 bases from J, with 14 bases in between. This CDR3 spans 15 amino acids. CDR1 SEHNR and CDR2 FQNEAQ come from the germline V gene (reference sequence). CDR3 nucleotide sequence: TGTGCCAGCAGCTTAGAGCTGGGAGGTCACTCACCCCTCCACTTT. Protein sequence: CASSLELGGHSPLHF.

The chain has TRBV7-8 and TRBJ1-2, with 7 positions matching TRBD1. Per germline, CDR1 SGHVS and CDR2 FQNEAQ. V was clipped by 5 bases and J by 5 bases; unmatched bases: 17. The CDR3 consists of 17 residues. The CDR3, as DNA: TGTGCCAGCAGCCCACCCGCGGGACAGTCTGTAATTTATGGCTACACCTTC. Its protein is CASSPPAGQSVIYGYTF.

The CDR3: CAPFTGGGEQYF. The CDR3 DNA follows: TGTGCCCCCTTCACAGGGGGCGGCGAGCAGTACTTC. V usage is TRBV24-1 and J usage is TRBJ2-7; 9 nucleotides align to TRBD1. With 12 bases clipped from V and 6 bases from J, the junction kept 8 bases outside the gene matches. Germline V gene sequence: CDR1 KGHDR, CDR2 SFDVKD. The CDR3 has 12 amino acids.